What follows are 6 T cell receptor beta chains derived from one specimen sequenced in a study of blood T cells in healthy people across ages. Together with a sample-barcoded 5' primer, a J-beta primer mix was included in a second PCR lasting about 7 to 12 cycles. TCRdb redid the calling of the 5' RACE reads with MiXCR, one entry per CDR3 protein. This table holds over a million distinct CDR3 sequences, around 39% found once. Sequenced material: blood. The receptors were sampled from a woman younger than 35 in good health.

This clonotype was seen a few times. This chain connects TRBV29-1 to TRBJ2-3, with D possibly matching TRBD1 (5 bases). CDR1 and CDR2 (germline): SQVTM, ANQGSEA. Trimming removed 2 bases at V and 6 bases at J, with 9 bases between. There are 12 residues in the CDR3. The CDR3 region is CSVEKGSDTQYF. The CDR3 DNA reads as TGCAGCGTTGAAAAGGGGTCCGATACGCAGTATTTT.

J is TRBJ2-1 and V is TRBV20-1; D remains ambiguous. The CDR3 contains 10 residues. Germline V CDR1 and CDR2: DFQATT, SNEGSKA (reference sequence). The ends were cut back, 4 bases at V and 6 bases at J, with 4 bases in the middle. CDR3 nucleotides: TGCAGTGCTATGCCCAATGAGCAGTTCTTC. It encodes CSAMPNEQFF.

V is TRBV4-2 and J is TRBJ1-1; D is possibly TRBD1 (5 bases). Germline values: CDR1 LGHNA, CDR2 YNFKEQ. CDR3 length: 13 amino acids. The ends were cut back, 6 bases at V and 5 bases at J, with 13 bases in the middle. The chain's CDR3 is CASRDNRGTEAFF. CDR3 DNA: TGTGCCAGCAGGGACAATAGGGGAACTGAAGCTTTCTTT.

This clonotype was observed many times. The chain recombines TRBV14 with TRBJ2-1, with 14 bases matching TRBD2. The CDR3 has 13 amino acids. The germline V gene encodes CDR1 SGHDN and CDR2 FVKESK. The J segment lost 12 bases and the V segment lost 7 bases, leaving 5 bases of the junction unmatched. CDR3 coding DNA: TGTGCCAGCAAAGATGGACTAGCGGGAGGGCAGTTCTTC. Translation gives CASKDGLAGGQFF.

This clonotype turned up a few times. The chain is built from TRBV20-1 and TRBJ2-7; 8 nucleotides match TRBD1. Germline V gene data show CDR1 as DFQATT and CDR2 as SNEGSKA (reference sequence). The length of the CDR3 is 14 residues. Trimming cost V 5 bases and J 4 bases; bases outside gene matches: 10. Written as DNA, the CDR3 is TGCAGTGCTCTAAGTGGGACAGGAGGTTACGAGCAGTACTTC. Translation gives CSALSGTGGYEQYF.

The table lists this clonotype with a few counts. The CDR3 nucleotides read TGCAGTGCGGCCCTCCTAGCGGGGGGGCCCACCGGGGAGCTGTTTTTT. Encoded protein: CSAALLAGGPTGELFF. V usage is TRBV20-1 and J usage is TRBJ2-2; 12 positions agree with TRBD2. CDR3 length: 16 residues. J was trimmed by 4 bases and V by 6 bases; bases with no gene match: 9. CDR1 is DFQATT and CDR2 is SNEGSKA in the germline V gene (reference sequence).